This T cell receptor beta chain was obtained from a study of response to subunit inactivated influenza vaccine. Points from the study as a whole: New T cells are recruited in small numbers by each seasonal influenza vaccination, according to the authors' suggestion.

TCRdb redid the calling of the RT-PCR reads with MiXCR, one entry per CDR3 protein. In the table there are more than 700,000 distinct CDR3 sequences, about 20% of which are singletons. Of note for this clonotype: The antigen remains unidentified.

The material was PBMCs from blood, obtained roughly 5 days after vaccination. This sequence originates from a man aged 45-65 years who received an inactivated influenza vaccine.

The CDR3 sequence: CSATRTGAYNEQFF. DNA of the CDR3: TGCAGTGCCACTAGAACAGGGGCCTACAATGAGCAGTTCTTC. This sequence joins TRBV20-1 and TRBJ2-1, with 7 bases identical to TRBD1. J gave up 2 bases and V 6 bases, and 7 bases lay outside the gene matches. This CDR3 is built from 14 residues. Per germline, CDR1 DFQATT and CDR2 SNEGSKA (reference sequence).